The present entry profiles one T cell receptor (beta chain) with its context. The CDR3 loop spans 13 amino acids. CDR1 SNHLY and CDR2 FYNNEI come from the germline V gene. V lost 4 bases and J lost 4, with 8 bases in between. The data are from a study of blood T cell repertoires in COVID-19. Authors' data handling: How many nucleated cells were present was estimated from reference gene primer amplification. The table came from immunoSEQ multiplex PCR; TCRdb's copy has only in-frame clones and leaves some out. The D gene and trimming were derived from the DNA, and the V and J assignments and clone size from that table. The table records 230,000 or so clones, around 80% of them present only once.

Sequences were obtained from peripheral blood. The clonotype was recovered from a man aged 25 to 40 with active or convalescent COVID-19. V and J are TRBV2 and TRBJ2-1; D perhaps matches TRBD1 (6 bases). The CDR3 reads CASSGDTYNEQFF. The CDR3 DNA sequence: TGTGCCAGCAGTGGGGACACTTACAATGAGCAGTTCTTC.